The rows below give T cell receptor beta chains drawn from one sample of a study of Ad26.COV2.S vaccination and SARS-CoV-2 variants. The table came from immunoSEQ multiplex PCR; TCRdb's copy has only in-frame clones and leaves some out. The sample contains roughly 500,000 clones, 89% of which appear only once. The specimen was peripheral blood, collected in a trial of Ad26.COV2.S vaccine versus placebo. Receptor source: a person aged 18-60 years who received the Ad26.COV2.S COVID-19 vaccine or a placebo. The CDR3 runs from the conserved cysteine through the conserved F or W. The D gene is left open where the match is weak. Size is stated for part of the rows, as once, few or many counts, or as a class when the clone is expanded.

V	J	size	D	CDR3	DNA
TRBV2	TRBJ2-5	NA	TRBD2	CASSDALPGGKTQYF	TGTGCCAGCAGTGATGCTCTACCCGGGGGGAAGACCCAGTACTTC
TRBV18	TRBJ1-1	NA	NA	CASSPVGGNSEAFF	TGTGCCAGCTCACCAGTCGGGGGGAACTCTGAAGCTTTCTTT
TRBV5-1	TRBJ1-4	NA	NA	CASSGSGATNEKLFF	TGCGCCAGCAGCGGGAGCGGAGCAACTAATGAAAAACTGTTTTTT
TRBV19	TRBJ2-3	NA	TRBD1	CASSSLGQGITDTQYF	TGTGCCAGTAGTAGTCTGGGACAGGGGATCACAGATACGCAGTATTTT
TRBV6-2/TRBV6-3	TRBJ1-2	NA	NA	CASSYDGRRYGYTF	TGTGCCAGCAGTTATGACGGCCGTCGCTATGGCTACACCTTC
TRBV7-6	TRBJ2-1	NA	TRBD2	CASSLKTSGTHNEQFF	TGTGCCAGCAGCTTAAAAACTAGCGGGACTCACAATGAGCAGTTCTTC
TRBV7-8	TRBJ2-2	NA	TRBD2	CASSLLPGLAAGELFF	TGTGCCAGCAGCTTACTCCCGGGACTAGCGGCGGGGGAGCTGTTTTTT
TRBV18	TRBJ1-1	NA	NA	CASSPGGRPEAFF	TGTGCCAGCTCACCGGGGGGGAGGCCTGAAGCTTTCTTT
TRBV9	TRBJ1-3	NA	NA	CASSVDAVNSGNTIYF	TGTGCCAGCAGCGTAGATGCGGTAAACTCTGGAAACACCATATATTTT
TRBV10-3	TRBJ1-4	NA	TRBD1	CAISPGTGIVSFPKLFF	TGTGCCATCAGTCCCGGGACAGGGATCGTGAGTTTCCCGAAACTGTTTTTT
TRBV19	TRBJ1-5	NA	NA	CASAWAYSNQPQHF	TGTGCCAGCGCTTGGGCCTATAGCAATCAGCCCCAGCATTTT
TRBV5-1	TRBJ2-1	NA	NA	CASGLKRGQRYGVDEQFF	TGCGCCAGCGGGCTTAAGAGGGGCCAACGATATGGTGTGGATGAGCAGTTCTTC
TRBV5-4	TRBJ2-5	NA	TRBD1	CASSLEQGEETQYF	TGTGCCAGCAGCTTGGAACAGGGGGAAGAGACCCAGTACTTC
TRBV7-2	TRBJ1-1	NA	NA	CASRDRQYTEAFF	TGTGCCAGCAGAGACCGACAGTACACTGAAGCTTTCTTT
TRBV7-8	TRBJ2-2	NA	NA	CASSLGGPSGELFF	TGTGCCAGCAGCTTAGGCGGGCCCAGCGGGGAGCTGTTTTTT
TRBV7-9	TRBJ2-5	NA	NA	CASSREASQETQYF	TGTGCCAGCAGCAGAGAAGCCTCCCAAGAGACCCAGTACTTC
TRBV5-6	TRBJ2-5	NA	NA	CASSLRETQYF	TGTGCCAGCAGCTTGCGGGAGACCCAGTACTTC
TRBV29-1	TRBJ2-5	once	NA	CSLSPGSEETQYF	TGCAGCCTTTCGCCCGGGTCAGAAGAGACCCAGTACTTC
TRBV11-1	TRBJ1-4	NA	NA	CASSLAGHSEKLFF	TGTGCCAGCAGCTTAGCGGGACATTCTGAAAAACTGTTTTTT
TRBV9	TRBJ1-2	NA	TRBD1	CASSEGTADYGYTF	TGTGCCAGCAGCGAGGGGACAGCGGACTATGGCTACACCTTC
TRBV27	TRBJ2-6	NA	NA	CASSLEGSYSGANVLTF	TGTGCCAGCAGTTTAGAGGGTTCGTACTCTGGGGCCAACGTCCTGACTTTC
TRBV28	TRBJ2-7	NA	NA	CASSSGPYEQYF	TGTGCCAGCAGTTCCGGGCCCTACGAGCAGTACTTC
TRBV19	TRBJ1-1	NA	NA	CASSFLGQKLMNTEAFF	TGTGCCAGTAGTTTCCTCGGACAGAAACTGATGAACACTGAAGCTTTCTTT
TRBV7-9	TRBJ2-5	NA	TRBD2	CASSPGLAGGLETQYF	TGTGCCAGCAGCCCTGGACTAGCGGGGGGGCTTGAGACCCAGTACTTC
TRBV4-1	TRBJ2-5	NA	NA	CASSQVARETQYF	TGCGCCAGCAGCCAAGTAGCAAGGGAGACCCAGTACTTC
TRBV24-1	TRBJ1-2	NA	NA	CATSDFGYNYGYTF	TGTGCCACCAGTGATTTCGGTTACAACTATGGCTACACCTTC
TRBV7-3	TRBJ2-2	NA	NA	CASSLFVQGDTGELFF	TGTGCCAGCAGCTTATTCGTACAGGGTGACACCGGGGAGCTGTTTTTT
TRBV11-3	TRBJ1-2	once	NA	CASSLDHAGEGAEGYTF	TGTGCCAGCAGCTTAGATCACGCCGGGGAGGGTGCTGAGGGCTACACCTTC
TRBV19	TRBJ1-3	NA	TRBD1	CASTPTGHSNLWGNTIYF	TGTGCCAGTACCCCGACAGGGCACTCGAACCTGTGGGGAAACACCATATATTTT
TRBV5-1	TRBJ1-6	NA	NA	CASSLDVSDNPPLHF	TGCGCCAGCAGCCTGGACGTCAGTGACAATCCACCCCTCCACTTT
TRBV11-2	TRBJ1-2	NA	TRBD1	CASSWGTGGGYGYTF	TGTGCCAGCAGCTGGGGGACAGGGGGCGGGTATGGCTACACCTTC
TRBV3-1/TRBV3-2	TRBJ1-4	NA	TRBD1	CASSPQGGHRGLFF	TGTGCCAGCAGCCCGCAAGGGGGACACAGGGGACTGTTTTTT
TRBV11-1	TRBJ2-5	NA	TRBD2	CASSLGAAGRGETQYF	TGTGCCAGCAGCTTAGGCGCAGCGGGGCGAGGAGAGACCCAGTACTTC
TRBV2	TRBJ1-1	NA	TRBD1	CASRGQGDTEAFF	TGTGCCAGCAGGGGACAGGGGGACACTGAAGCTTTCTTT
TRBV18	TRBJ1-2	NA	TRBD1	CASSSRQGASYGYTF	TGTGCCAGCTCATCACGACAGGGGGCGTCCTATGGCTACACCTTC
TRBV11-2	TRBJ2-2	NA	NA	CASSLDLVTGELFF	TGTGCCAGCAGCTTAGATTTGGTAACCGGGGAGCTGTTTTTT
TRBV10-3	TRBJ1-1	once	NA	CAISEIPGTKNAEAFF	TGTGCCATCAGTGAGATTCCGGGAACCAAAAACGCTGAAGCTTTCTTT
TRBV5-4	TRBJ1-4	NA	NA	CASSLDYALNEKLFF	TGTGCCAGCAGCCTCGACTACGCCCTTAATGAAAAACTGTTTTTT
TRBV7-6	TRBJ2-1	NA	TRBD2	CASSSGLAGWNEQFF	TGTGCCAGCAGCTCCGGACTAGCAGGTTGGAATGAGCAGTTCTTC
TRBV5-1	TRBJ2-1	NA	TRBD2	CASSLDRLAGVVEQFF	TGCGCCAGCAGCTTGGATCGTCTAGCGGGAGTAGTAGAGCAGTTCTTC
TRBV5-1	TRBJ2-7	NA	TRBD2	CASSLGLAGGPSPYEQYF	TGCGCCAGCAGCTTGGGACTAGCGGGGGGCCCTTCCCCCTACGAGCAGTACTTC
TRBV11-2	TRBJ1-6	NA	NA	CASSLDVDSPLHF	TGTGCCAGCAGCTTAGATGTAGATTCACCCCTCCACTTT
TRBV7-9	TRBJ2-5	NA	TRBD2	CASSLGKISGVQETQYF	TGTGCCAGCAGCTTAGGAAAGATTAGCGGGGTCCAAGAGACCCAGTACTTC
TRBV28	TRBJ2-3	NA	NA	CASSFAAPGDTQYF	TGTGCCAGCAGTTTTGCGGCTCCGGGGGATACGCAGTATTTT
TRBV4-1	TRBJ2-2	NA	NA	CASSQDVSRELFF	TGCGCCAGCAGCCAAGACGTTTCCCGGGAGCTGTTTTTT
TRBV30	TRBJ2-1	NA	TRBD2	CAWRGGRGSSYNEQFF	TGTGCCTGGAGGGGAGGGAGAGGGAGCTCCTACAATGAGCAGTTCTTC